This T cell receptor (beta chain) is from a study of blood T cell repertoires in COVID-19. The table came from immunoSEQ multiplex PCR; TCRdb's copy has only in-frame clones and leaves some out. The sample includes about 130,000 clones, about 84% seen only once; the top ten take around 5%. This CDR3 has 15 amino acids. Germline V gene data show CDR1 as MNHEY and CDR2 as SVGAGI. Trimming removed 10 bases from V and 1 base from J; junction bases left unmatched: 10. The chain links TRBV6-5 to TRBJ1-5; 7 bases agree with TRBD1. The sequenced material came from peripheral blood. This receptor was obtained from a human donor in a cohort sampled during active COVID-19. CDR3 nucleotides: TGTGCCACCCTCCTCACGACAGGGAGCAATCAGCCCCAGCATTTT. Amino acid sequence: CATLLTTGSNQPQHF.